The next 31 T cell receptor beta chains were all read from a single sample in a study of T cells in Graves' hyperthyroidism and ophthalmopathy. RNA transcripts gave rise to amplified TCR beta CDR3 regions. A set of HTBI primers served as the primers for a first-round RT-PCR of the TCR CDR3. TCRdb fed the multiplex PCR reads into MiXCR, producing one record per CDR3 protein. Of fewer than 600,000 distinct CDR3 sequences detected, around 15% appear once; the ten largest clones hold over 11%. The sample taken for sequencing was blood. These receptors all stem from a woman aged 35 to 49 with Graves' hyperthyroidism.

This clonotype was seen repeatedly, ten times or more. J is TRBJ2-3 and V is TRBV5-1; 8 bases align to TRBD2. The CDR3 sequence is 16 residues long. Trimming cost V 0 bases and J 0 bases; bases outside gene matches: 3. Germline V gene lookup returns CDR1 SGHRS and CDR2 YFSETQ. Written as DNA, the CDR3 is TGCGCCAGCAGCTTGGCTAGCGGGCCGAGCACAGATACGCAGTATTTT. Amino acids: CASSLASGPSTDTQYF.

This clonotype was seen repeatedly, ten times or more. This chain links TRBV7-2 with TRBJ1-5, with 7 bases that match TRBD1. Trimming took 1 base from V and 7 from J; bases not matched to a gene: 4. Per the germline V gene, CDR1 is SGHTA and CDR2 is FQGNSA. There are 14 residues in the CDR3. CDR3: CASSLGQGQQPQHF. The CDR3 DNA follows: TGTGCCAGCAGCTTAGGACAGGGCCAGCAGCCCCAGCATTTT.

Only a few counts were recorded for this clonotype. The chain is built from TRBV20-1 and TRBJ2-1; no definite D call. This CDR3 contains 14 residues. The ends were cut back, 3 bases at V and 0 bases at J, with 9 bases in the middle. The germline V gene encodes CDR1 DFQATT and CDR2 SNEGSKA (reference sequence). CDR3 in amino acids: CSASTESSYNEQFF. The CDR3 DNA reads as TGCAGTGCTAGTACTGAAAGCTCCTACAATGAGCAGTTCTTC.

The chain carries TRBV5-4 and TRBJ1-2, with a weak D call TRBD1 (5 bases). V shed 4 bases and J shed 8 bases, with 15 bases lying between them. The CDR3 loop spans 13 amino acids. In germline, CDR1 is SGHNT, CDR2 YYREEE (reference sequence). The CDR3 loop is CASSVGTREGYTF. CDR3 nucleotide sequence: TGTGCCAGCAGCGTCGGGACTCGTGAGGGCTACACCTTC.

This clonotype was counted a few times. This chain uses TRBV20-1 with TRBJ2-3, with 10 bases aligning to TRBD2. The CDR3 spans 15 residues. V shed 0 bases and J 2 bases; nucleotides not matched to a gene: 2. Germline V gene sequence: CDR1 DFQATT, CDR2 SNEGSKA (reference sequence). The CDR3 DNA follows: TGCAGTGCTAGAGACCTAGCGGGAGCCACAGATACGCAGTATTTT. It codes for CSARDLAGATDTQYF.

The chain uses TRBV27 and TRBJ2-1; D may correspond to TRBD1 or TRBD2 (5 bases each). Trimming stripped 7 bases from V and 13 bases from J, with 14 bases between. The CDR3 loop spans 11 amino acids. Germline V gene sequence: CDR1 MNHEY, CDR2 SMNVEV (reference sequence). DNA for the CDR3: TGTGCCAGCAAGCGTGGGGCTAGCCAGTTCTTC. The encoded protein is CASKRGASQFF.

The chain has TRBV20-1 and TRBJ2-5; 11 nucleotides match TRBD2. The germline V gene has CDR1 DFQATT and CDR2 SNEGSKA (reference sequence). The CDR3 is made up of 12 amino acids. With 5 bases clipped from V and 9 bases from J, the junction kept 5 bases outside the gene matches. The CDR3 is CSARLAGRPQYF. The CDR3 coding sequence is TGCAGTGCTCGACTAGCGGGGAGACCCCAGTACTTC.

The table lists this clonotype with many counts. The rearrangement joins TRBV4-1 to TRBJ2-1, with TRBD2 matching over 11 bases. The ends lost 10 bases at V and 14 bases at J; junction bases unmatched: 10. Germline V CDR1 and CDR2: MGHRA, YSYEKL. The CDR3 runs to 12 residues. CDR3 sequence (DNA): TGCGCCATCGGGGGGTCGGGACTAGCGGAGTTCTTC. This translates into CAIGGSGLAEFF.

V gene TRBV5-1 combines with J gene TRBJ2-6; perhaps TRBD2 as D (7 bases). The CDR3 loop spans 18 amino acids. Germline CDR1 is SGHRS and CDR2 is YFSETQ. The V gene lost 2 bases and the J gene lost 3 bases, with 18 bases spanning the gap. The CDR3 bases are TGCGCCAGCAGCTTAGTAGGGGCGGGGGCGCATGGGGCCAACGTCCTGACTTTC. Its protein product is CASSLVGAGAHGANVLTF.

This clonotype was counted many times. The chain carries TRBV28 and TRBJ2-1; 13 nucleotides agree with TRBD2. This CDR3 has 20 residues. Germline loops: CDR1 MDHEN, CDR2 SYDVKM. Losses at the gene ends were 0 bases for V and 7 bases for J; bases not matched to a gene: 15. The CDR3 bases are TGTGCCAGCAGTTTATGGGGGGGACTAGCGGGACTAGGTGTTGGGAATGAGCAGTTCTTC. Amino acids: CASSLWGGLAGLGVGNEQFF.

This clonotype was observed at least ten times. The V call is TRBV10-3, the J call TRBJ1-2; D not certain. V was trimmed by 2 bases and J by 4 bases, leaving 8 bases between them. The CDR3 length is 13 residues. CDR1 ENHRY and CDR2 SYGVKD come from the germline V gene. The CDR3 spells CAISESRAYGYTF. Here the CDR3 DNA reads TGTGCCATCAGTGAGAGTAGGGCCTATGGCTACACCTTC.

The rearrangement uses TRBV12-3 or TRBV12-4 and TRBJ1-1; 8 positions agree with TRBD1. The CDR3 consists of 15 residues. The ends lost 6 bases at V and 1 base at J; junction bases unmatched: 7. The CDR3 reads CASRITGQGNTEAFF. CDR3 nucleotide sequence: TGTGCCAGCAGAATCACTGGACAGGGGAACACTGAAGCTTTCTTT.

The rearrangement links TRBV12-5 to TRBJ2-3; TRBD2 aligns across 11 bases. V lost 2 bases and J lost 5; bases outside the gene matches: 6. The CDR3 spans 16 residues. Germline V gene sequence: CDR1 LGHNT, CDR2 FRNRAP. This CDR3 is CASGLWGLAVGDTQYF. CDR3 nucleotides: TGTGCTAGTGGTTTGTGGGGACTAGCGGTAGGAGATACGCAGTATTTT.

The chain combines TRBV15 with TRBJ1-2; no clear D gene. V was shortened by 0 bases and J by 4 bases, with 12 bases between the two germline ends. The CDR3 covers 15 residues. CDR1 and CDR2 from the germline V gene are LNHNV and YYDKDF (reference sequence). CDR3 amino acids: CATSRDREGGYGYTF. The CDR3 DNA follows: TGTGCCACCAGCAGAGATCGAGAGGGAGGCTATGGCTACACCTTC.

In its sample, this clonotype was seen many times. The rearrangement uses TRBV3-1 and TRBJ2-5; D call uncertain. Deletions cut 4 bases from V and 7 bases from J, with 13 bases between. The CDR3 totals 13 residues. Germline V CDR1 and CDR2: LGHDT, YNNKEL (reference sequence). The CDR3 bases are TGTGCCAGCAGCCCGAACCCCTCAGGGACCCAGTACTTC. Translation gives CASSPNPSGTQYF.

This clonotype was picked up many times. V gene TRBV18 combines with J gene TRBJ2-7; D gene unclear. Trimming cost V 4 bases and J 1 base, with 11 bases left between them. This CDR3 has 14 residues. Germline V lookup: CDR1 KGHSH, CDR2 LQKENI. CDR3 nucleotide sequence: TGTGCCAGCTCACTGAACGAACAGTCCTACGAGCAGTACTTC. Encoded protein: CASSLNEQSYEQYF.

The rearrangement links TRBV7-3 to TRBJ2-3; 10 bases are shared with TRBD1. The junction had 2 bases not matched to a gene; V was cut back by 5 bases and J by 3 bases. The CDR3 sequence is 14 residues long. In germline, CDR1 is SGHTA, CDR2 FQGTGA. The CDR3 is CASSEGQGTDTQYF. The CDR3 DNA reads TGTGCCAGCAGCGAGGGACAGGGGACAGATACGCAGTATTTT.

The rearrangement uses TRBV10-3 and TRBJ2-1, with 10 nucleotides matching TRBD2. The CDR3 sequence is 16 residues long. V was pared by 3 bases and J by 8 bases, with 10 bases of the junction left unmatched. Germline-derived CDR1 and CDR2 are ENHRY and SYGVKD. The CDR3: CAISDPGLAVGDEQFF. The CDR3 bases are TGTGCCATCAGTGACCCCGGACTAGCGGTTGGCGATGAGCAGTTCTTC.

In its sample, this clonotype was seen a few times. The CDR3: CATSDTTSGRPDEQFF. Here the CDR3 DNA reads TGTGCCACCAGTGACACGACTAGCGGGAGGCCTGATGAGCAGTTCTTC. The chain is built from TRBV24-1 and TRBJ2-1, with 13 bases lining up with TRBD2. J was trimmed by 8 bases and V by 4 bases; bases with no gene match: 7. CDR3 size: 16 residues. The germline V gene encodes CDR1 KGHDR and CDR2 SFDVKD.

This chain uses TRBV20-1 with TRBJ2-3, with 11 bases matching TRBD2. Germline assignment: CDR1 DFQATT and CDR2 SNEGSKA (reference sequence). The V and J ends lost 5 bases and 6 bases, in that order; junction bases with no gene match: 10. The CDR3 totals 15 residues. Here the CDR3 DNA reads TGCAGTGCTGTCATCTTAGCGGGAGGGACGGATACGCAGTATTTT. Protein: CSAVILAGGTDTQYF.

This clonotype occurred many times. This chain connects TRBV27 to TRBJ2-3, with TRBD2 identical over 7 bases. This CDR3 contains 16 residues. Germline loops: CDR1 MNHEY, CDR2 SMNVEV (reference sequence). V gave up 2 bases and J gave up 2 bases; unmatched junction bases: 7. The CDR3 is CASSLIASGYTDTQYF. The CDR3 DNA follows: TGTGCCAGCAGTTTAATAGCTAGCGGTTACACAGATACGCAGTATTTT.

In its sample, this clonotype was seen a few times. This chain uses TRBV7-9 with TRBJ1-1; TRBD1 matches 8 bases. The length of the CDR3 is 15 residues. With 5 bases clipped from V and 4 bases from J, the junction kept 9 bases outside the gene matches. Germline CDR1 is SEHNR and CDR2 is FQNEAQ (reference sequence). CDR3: CASSPSGQGGTEAFF. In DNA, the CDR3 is TGTGCCAGCAGCCCCTCCGGACAGGGAGGCACTGAAGCTTTCTTT.

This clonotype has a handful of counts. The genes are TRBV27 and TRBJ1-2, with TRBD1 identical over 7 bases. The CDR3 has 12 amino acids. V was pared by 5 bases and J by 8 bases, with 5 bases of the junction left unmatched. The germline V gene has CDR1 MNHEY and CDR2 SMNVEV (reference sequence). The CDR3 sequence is CASSLTGKGYTF. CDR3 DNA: TGTGCCAGCAGTCTGACAGGGAAGGGCTACACCTTC.

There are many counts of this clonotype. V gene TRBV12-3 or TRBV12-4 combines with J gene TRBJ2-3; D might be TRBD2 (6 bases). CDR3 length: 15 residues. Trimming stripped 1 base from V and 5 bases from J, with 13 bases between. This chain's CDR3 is CASSLGWAAGDTQYF. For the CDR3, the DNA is TGTGCCAGCAGTTTAGGATGGGCAGCGGGAGATACGCAGTATTTT.

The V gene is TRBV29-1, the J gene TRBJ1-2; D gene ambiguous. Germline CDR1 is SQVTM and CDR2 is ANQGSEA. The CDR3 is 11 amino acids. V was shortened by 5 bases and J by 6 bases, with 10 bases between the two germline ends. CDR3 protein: CSVPVWDGYTF. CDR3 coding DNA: TGCAGCGTTCCTGTGTGGGATGGCTACACCTTC. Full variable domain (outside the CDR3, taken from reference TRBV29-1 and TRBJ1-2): SAVISQKPSRDICQRGTSLTIQCQVDSQVTMMFWYRQQPGQSLTLIATANQGSEATYESGFVIDKFPISRPNLTFSTLTVSNMSPEDSSIYLCSVPVWDGYTFGSGTRLTVV.

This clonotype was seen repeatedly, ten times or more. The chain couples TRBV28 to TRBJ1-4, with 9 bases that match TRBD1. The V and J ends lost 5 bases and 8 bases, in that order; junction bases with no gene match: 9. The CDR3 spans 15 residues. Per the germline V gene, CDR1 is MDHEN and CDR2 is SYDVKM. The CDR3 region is CASSPAGTGQEKLFF. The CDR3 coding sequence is TGTGCCAGCAGTCCCGCCGGGACAGGGCAGGAAAAACTGTTTTTT.

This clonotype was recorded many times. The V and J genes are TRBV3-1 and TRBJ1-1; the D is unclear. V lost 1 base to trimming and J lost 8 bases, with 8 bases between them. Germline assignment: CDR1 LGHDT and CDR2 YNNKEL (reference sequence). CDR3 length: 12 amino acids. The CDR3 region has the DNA TGTGCCAGCAGCCAAGGAATAGTCGAAGCTTTCTTT. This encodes CASSQGIVEAFF.

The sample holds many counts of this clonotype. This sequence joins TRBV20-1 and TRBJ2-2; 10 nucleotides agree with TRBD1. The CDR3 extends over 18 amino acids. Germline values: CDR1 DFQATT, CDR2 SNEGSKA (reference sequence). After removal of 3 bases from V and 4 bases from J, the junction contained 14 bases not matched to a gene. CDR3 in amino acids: CSARDRDRGPQTTGELFF. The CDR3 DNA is TGCAGTGCTAGGGACCGGGACAGGGGACCCCAAACCACCGGGGAGCTGTTTTTT.

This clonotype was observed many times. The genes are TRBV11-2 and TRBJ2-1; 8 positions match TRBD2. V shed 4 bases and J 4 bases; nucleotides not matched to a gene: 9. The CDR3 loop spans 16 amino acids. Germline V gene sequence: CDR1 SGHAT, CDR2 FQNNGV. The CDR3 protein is CASSSQPGGEYNEQFF. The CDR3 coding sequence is TGTGCCAGCAGCTCCCAACCGGGGGGGGAATACAATGAGCAGTTCTTC. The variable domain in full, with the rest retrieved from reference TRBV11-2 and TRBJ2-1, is EAGVAQSPRYKIIEKRQSVAFWCNPISGHATLYWYQQILGQGPKLLIQFQNNGVVDDSQLPKDRFSAERLKGVDSTLKIQPAKLEDSAVYLCASSSQPGGEYNEQFFGPGTRLTVL.

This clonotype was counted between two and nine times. CDR3 DNA: TGTGCCATCAGTGAGGACAGGGGCACTGAAGCTTTCTTT. Protein sequence: CAISEDRGTEAFF. The rearrangement uses TRBV10-3 and TRBJ1-1, with TRBD1 identical over 8 bases. V lost 2 bases and J lost 4; bases outside the gene matches: 0. Per the germline V gene, CDR1 is ENHRY and CDR2 is SYGVKD. The CDR3 runs 13 residues.

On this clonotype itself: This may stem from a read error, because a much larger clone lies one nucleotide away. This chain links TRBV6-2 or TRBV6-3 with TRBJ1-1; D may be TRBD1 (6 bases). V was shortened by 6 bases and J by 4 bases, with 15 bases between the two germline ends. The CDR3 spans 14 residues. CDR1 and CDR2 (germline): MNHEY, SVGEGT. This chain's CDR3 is CASSPGTRTTEAFF. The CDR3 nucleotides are TGTGCCAGCAGCCCCGGGACAAGGACCACTGAAGCTTTCTTT.